This entry features one TCR beta chain sequence. Its antigen is currently not known. Nothing much larger sits one base from this clone, and base qualities are not available. The library was prepared using the immunoSEQ multiplex PCR assay. For most patients, genomic DNA was isolated with the Qiagen DNeasy Blood and Tissue Kit and sent frozen to Adaptive Biotechnologies for TCR sequencing. Adaptive Biotechnologies carried out high-throughput TCR-beta CDR3 sequencing of genomic DNA for most patients. Turning to the authors' computational methods: TCR sequencing data were retrieved from Adaptive's ImmunoSEQ software for 15 to 20 patients, whereas a few other patients were processed with MiXCR and VDJtools. To correct CD4 versus CD8 sorting errors, sequences present in both subsets at a frequency ratio below 5:1 were removed. CDR3 nucleotide sequences shared by donor and recipient were removed because the origin of these sequences could not be assigned. Alloreactive clones required at least 2-fold expansion over unstimulated cells and minimum CFSE-low frequency of 0.002% (template counts) or 0.001% (read counts). A clone was considered mappable if detected in the sequenced pre-transplant spleen, lymph node, or MLR CFSE-low populations of the donor or recipient. Cumulative frequency of alloreactive clones was calculated as a percentage of all sequences weighted by copy number. TCRdb holds this immuneACCESS table with in-frame rearrangements only. Some clones are missing; in checked studies, unresolved V genes explain under half, and the rest has no known cause. Clone size and the V and J calls come from that table; the DNA yielded D and trimming. The sample table contains over 45,000 clones; only one count was recorded for roughly 90% of them. Of the sample, under 0.65% is held by the ten largest clones.

There are 14 amino acids in the CDR3, from cysteine to phenylalanine inclusive. Only the CDR3 part of the read is kept: 42 bases, read in frame from the first base. Sequences PRHDT (CDR1) and FYEKMQ (CDR2) are obtained from the germline V gene (reference sequence). V and J are trimmed by 6 bases and 9 bases, and the gene matches miss 5 bases of the junction. This sample's time point label indicates: cells obtained before transplantation from donor or recipient. CD3+CD4+ and CD3+CD8+ populations were FACS-sorted from unstimulated pre-transplant donor and recipient cells taken from spleen or lymph nodes. The data are from a study of graft-versus-host responses after intestinal transplantation (TCRdb year 2021). About the investigation overall: Recipients received multivisceral, liver-intestinal, or isolated intestinal transplants. Every recipient was given anti-thymocyte globulin induction, then maintenance tacrolimus and steroids for around three years. After intestinal transplantation, graft-versus-host and host-versus-graft alloreactive T cell clones were followed in the graft, circulation and bone marrow using bulk TCR-beta CDR3 sequencing. To identify alloreactive clones, pre-transplant mixed lymphocyte reaction products were sequenced and compared with unstimulated pre-transplant donor and recipient T cells. A cohort of fewer than 25 intestinal transplant recipients, including one retransplant, was enrolled, and a few patients lacking pretransplant specimens were excluded. A peak of at least 4% donor T cells among recipient peripheral blood mononuclear cells was the definition used for donor T cell macrochimerism. Instead of going to the commercial service, samples from a few later patients were sequenced in-house on an Illumina MiSeq and processed with MiXCR. On the study overall, not on this receptor specifically: Conclusions were limited by the relatively low number and heterogeneity of intestinal transplant patients. In patients with donor T cell macrochimerism, the allografts had high GvH to HvG T cell clonal ratios. GvH clones were detected in recipient bone marrow, and some appeared earlier in ileal mucosa or blood, consistent with an intestinal mucosal origin. Early after transplant, peak levels of circulating GvH clones were associated with declines in HvG clones.

The sequence links TRBV13 to TRBJ2-1; 13 middle bases align to TRBD2. This receptor was obtained from a human donor who was the organ donor for an intestinal transplant. The sequencing here drew on unstimulated CD4+ T cells sorted from spleen or lymph node cells, taken before transplant. The encoded CDR3 is CASRLAGGNREQFF. Read as DNA, the sequence is TGTGCCAGCAGACTAGCGGGGGGGAATCGTGAGCAGTTCTTC.